This TCR beta chain was sequenced for a study of T cells in Graves' hyperthyroidism and ophthalmopathy. In this sample, this clonotype turned up many times. Antigen unknown. RNA transcripts served as the template for amplifying TCR beta CDR3 regions. Carried out on the TCR CDR3, a first-round RT-PCR used the HTBI primer set. TCRdb ran MiXCR on the multiplex PCR reads and lists one entry per CDR3 protein. The repertoire holds roughly 650,000 distinct CDR3 sequences, with more than 15% as singletons. Findings and limits, study-wide: The blood repertoire included most of the expanded thyroid clonotypes above 0.001. Model-based prediction identified ophthalmopathy a median around 6.5 months prior to its onset.

The CDR3 has 13 residues. After removal of 5 bases from V and 8 bases from J, the junction contained 6 bases not matched to a gene. Germline assignment: CDR1 SGHVS and CDR2 FQNEAQ. The chain combines TRBV7-8 with TRBJ1-3; TRBD1 matches 7 bases. This sequence originates from a woman aged 40 to 50 with Graves' ophthalmopathy. Sample: blood. The CDR3 protein is CASSGHRGYTIYF. DNA of the CDR3: TGTGCCAGCAGCGGCCACAGGGGATACACCATATATTTT. The full variable domain, completed using reference TRBV7-8 and TRBJ1-3, is GAGVSQSPRYKVAKRGQDVALRCDPISGHVSLFWYQQALGQGPEFLTYFQNEAQLDKSGLPSDRFFAERPEGSVSTLKIQRTQQEDSAVYLCASSGHRGYTIYFGEGSWLTVV.